A single sample is the source of the 11 T cell receptor beta chains below, sequenced in a study of control samples from healthy donors and cancer patients. The repertoire was sequenced with immunoSEQ multiplex PCR; TCRdb's copy has only in-frame clones and lacks some. There are around 160,000 clones in the sample; roughly 93% occur only once, and roughly 5.5% lies in the top ten. What was sequenced was blood. The receptors here all came from a man between 18 and 29 years old in good health.

The chain combines TRBV6-5 with TRBJ1-5, with unresolved D. Germline V lookup: CDR1 MNHEY, CDR2 SVGAGI. V shed 4 bases and J shed 4 bases, with 14 bases lying between them. The CDR3 is made up of 15 amino acids. In DNA form, the CDR3 reads TGTGCCAGCAGTTCTTTCCCGAATATGAATCAGCCCCAGCATTTT. It encodes CASSSFPNMNQPQHF.

V is TRBV5-8 and J is TRBJ2-1; a possible D gene is TRBD1 (5 bases). V was cut by 3 bases and J by 0 bases, with 10 bases left in between. CDR1 is SGHTS and CDR2 is YDEGEE in the germline V gene. The CDR3 is 15 residues long. CDR3 in amino acids: CASSYTGPSYNEQFF. DNA of the CDR3: TGTGCCAGCAGCTATACAGGACCCTCCTACAATGAGCAGTTCTTC.

The V gene is TRBV7-2, the J gene TRBJ1-2; D not certain. In germline, CDR1 is SGHTA, CDR2 FQGNSA. The CDR3 extends over 13 amino acids. Trimming stripped 5 bases from V and 7 bases from J, with 14 bases between. CDR3 sequence reads: CASSPAGRGGYTF. CDR3 bases: TGTGCCAGCAGCCCCGCCGGGAGAGGTGGCTACACCTTC.

This chain links TRBV7-2 with TRBJ1-5, with 7 bases identical to TRBD1. The CDR3 is 14 amino acids. V gave up 3 bases and J gave up 5 bases; unmatched junction bases: 4. CDR1 and CDR2 (germline): SGHTA, FQGNSA. CDR3 loop: CASSLAQGYQPQHF. The CDR3 bases are TGTGCCAGCAGCTTGGCACAGGGGTATCAGCCCCAGCATTTT. Based on the CDR3 plus reference TRBV7-2 and TRBJ1-5, the full variable domain is GAGVSQSPSNKVTEKGKDVELRCDPISGHTALYWYRQSLGQGLEFLIYFQGNSAPDKSGLPSDRFSAERTGGSVSTLTIQRTQQEDSAVYLCASSLAQGYQPQHFGDGTRLSIL.

The rearrangement links TRBV29-1 to TRBJ2-3; perhaps TRBD2 as D (5 bases). Germline V gives CDR1 SQVTM, CDR2 ANQGSEA. This CDR3 region has 13 residues. V was cut by 7 bases and J by 4 bases, with 15 bases left in between. This CDR3 reads CSANGLAADTQYF. As DNA, the CDR3 is TGCAGCGCGAATGGCCTAGCCGCAGATACGCAGTATTTT.

This chain links TRBV5-1 with TRBJ1-5; no clear D. Trimming cost V 0 bases and J 6 bases, with 13 bases left between them. The germline V gene has CDR1 SGHRS and CDR2 YFSETQ. The length of the CDR3 is 15 residues. The CDR3 spells CASSLEGGRAQPQHF. The CDR3 DNA follows: TGCGCCAGCAGCTTGGAGGGTGGTAGAGCTCAGCCCCAGCATTTT.

The chain links TRBV4-3 to TRBJ2-1; D might be TRBD2 (5 bases). The length of the CDR3 is 14 residues. The germline gives CDR1 LGHNA, CDR2 YSLEER. Trimming left V 4 bases short and J 9 bases short, with 16 bases between. In nucleotides, the CDR3 is TGCGCCAGCAGCCCGTTGAGGGTTAGCAGTGAGCAGTTCTTC. Its translation: CASSPLRVSSEQFF.

The rearrangement joins TRBV3-1 (or the pseudogene TRBV3-2) to TRBJ1-3, with D possibly TRBD1 on 5 matching bases. Trimming stripped 4 bases from V and 0 bases from J, with 10 bases between. Germline CDR1 reads LGHDT; CDR2 reads YNNKEL (reference sequence). This CDR3 has 15 residues. For the CDR3, the DNA is TGTGCCAGCAGCCCCGGCAGGGTCTCTGGAAACACCATATATTTT. Translated, it gives CASSPGRVSGNTIYF.

The chain links TRBV28 to TRBJ2-3; tentatively, D is TRBD2 (5 bases). The CDR3 is made up of 15 amino acids. Trimming removed 7 bases at V and 2 bases at J, with 16 bases between. Looked up from germline, CDR1 is MDHEN and CDR2 is SYDVKM. The CDR3 sequence: CASTPGIKFTDTQYF. The CDR3 bases are TGTGCCAGCACTCCCGGGATTAAGTTCACAGATACGCAGTATTTT.

The chain has TRBV5-1 and TRBJ1-2, with D unresolved. The CDR3 extends over 14 amino acids. The ends were cut back, 4 bases at V and 2 bases at J, with 12 bases in the middle. Germline V gives CDR1 SGHRS, CDR2 YFSETQ. As DNA, the CDR3 is TGCGCCAGCAGCCCGGGGTCTGGGAACTATGGCTACACCTTC. This sequence encodes CASSPGSGNYGYTF.

The gene calls are TRBV7-9 and TRBJ2-3, with TRBD2 matching 10 bases. The length of the CDR3 is 15 residues. The junction had 10 bases not matched to a gene; V was cut back by 7 bases and J by 6 bases. Germline CDR1 is SEHNR and CDR2 is FQNEAQ (reference sequence). CDR3 sequence: CASTGAGGLWDTQYF. CDR3 coding DNA: TGTGCCAGCACCGGAGCGGGGGGGCTGTGGGATACGCAGTATTTT.